This is a list of T cell receptor beta chains from one sample in a study of cytomegalovirus exposure and HLA in healthy donors. Using immunoSEQ multiplex PCR, the repertoire was profiled, and TCRdb retains in-frame clones only, with some absent. The profile shows under 170,000 clones, 70% to 80% of them singletons. Sequencing was carried out using PBMCs. These receptors all stem from a man between 50 and 59 years old in good health and CMV-seropositive. CDR3s include the opening cysteine and the closing phenylalanine or tryptophan. The order of the fields is clone size, D gene, V gene, J gene, CDR3 protein, CDR3 DNA. A D gene is named only where the DNA matches it firmly. The size field is filled for only some rows; it gives once, few, many or a size class.

abundance: -
d_gene: -
v_gene: TRBV7-2
j_gene: TRBJ2-1
CDR3aa: CASGQPGSYNEQFF
CDR3nt: TGTGCCAGCGGGCAGCCGGGGTCCTACAATGAGCAGTTCTTC

abundance: -
d_gene: -
v_gene: TRBV10-2
j_gene: TRBJ1-3
CDR3aa: CASSTRDNSGNTIYF
CDR3nt: TGCGCCAGCAGTACTCGGGACAACTCTGGAAACACCATATATTTT

abundance: -
d_gene: -
v_gene: TRBV5-1
j_gene: TRBJ1-2
CDR3aa: CASSQDYGYTF
CDR3nt: TGCGCCAGCAGCCAGGACTATGGCTACACCTTC

abundance: -
d_gene: -
v_gene: TRBV9
j_gene: TRBJ1-4
CDR3aa: CASSVRGVGEKLFF
CDR3nt: TGTGCCAGCAGCGTACGAGGAGTTGGAGAAAAACTGTTTTTT

abundance: -
d_gene: -
v_gene: TRBV28
j_gene: TRBJ1-1
CDR3aa: CASSLYGRNTEAFF
CDR3nt: TGTGCCAGCAGTTTGTACGGGAGGAACACTGAAGCTTTCTTT

abundance: once
d_gene: TRBD1
v_gene: TRBV6-4
j_gene: TRBJ1-3
CDR3aa: CASYPGQGTDSGNTIYF
CDR3nt: TGTGCCAGCTACCCGGGACAGGGAACAGACTCTGGAAACACCATATATTTT

abundance: -
d_gene: -
v_gene: TRBV29-1
j_gene: TRBJ2-1
CDR3aa: CSVEEVRDYNEQFF
CDR3nt: TGCAGCGTTGAAGAAGTACGAGATTACAATGAGCAGTTCTTC

abundance: -
d_gene: -
v_gene: TRBV11-2
j_gene: TRBJ2-5
CDR3aa: CASSAPRQPLETQYF
CDR3nt: TGTGCCAGCAGCGCCCCCCGACAGCCGCTCGAGACCCAGTACTTC

abundance: -
d_gene: TRBD2
v_gene: TRBV11-2
j_gene: TRBJ2-2
CDR3aa: CASSRRGGAVAGELFF
CDR3nt: TGTGCCAGCAGCCGACGGGGAGGGGCAGTTGCCGGGGAGCTGTTTTTT

abundance: -
d_gene: -
v_gene: TRBV9
j_gene: TRBJ2-7
CDR3aa: CASSTSQRGEQYF
CDR3nt: TGTGCCAGCAGCACGTCCCAACGGGGAGAGCAGTACTTC

abundance: -
d_gene: -
v_gene: TRBV6-1
j_gene: TRBJ1-4
CDR3aa: CASSGTNEKLFF
CDR3nt: TGTGCCAGCAGCGGAACTAATGAAAAACTGTTTTTT

abundance: -
d_gene: TRBD1
v_gene: TRBV28
j_gene: TRBJ1-4
CDR3aa: CASSLGQGAWKLFF
CDR3nt: TGTGCCAGCAGCCTGGGCCAGGGGGCTTGGAAACTGTTTTTT

abundance: -
d_gene: TRBD1
v_gene: TRBV11-3
j_gene: TRBJ2-7
CDR3aa: CASSSIGQGGSYEQYF
CDR3nt: TGTGCCAGCAGCTCAATCGGACAGGGGGGGTCCTACGAGCAGTACTTC

abundance: -
d_gene: -
v_gene: TRBV7-2
j_gene: TRBJ2-5
CDR3aa: CASSARLAETQYF
CDR3nt: TGTGCCAGCAGCGCCCGACTCGCGGAGACCCAGTACTTC

abundance: -
d_gene: -
v_gene: TRBV6-1
j_gene: TRBJ1-5
CDR3aa: CASSIQGYSNQPQHF
CDR3nt: TGTGCCAGCAGTATACAGGGTTATAGCAATCAGCCCCAGCATTTT

abundance: -
d_gene: TRBD1
v_gene: TRBV10-3
j_gene: TRBJ2-7
CDR3aa: CAISESPGQLYEQYF
CDR3nt: TGTGCCATCAGTGAGTCCCCGGGACAGCTTTACGAGCAGTACTTC

abundance: once
d_gene: TRBD2
v_gene: TRBV7-2
j_gene: TRBJ2-7
CDR3aa: CASSLSLAVTYEQYF
CDR3nt: TGTGCCAGCAGCTTATCACTAGCGGTAACCTACGAGCAGTACTTC

abundance: -
d_gene: -
v_gene: TRBV12-5
j_gene: TRBJ1-1
CDR3aa: CASGLVLGGQWNTEAFF
CDR3nt: TGTGCTAGTGGTTTGGTACTAGGGGGACAATGGAACACTGAAGCTTTCTTT

abundance: -
d_gene: -
v_gene: TRBV15
j_gene: TRBJ1-6
CDR3aa: CATSRDVRAPSPLHF
CDR3nt: TGTGCCACCAGCAGAGATGTCAGGGCCCCTTCACCCCTCCACTTT

abundance: -
d_gene: -
v_gene: TRBV6-1
j_gene: TRBJ2-7
CDR3aa: CASLFRGTYEQYF
CDR3nt: TGTGCCAGTCTATTTAGGGGGACCTACGAGCAGTACTTC

abundance: -
d_gene: TRBD1
v_gene: TRBV5-1
j_gene: TRBJ1-6
CDR3aa: CASSLEGQGNSPLHF
CDR3nt: TGCGCCAGCAGCTTGGAGGGACAGGGAAATTCACCCCTCCACTTT

abundance: -
d_gene: TRBD2
v_gene: TRBV5-4
j_gene: TRBJ2-3
CDR3aa: CASSLAGGGLAGSVTQYF
CDR3nt: TGTGCCAGCAGCTTGGCGGGAGGGGGACTAGCGGGATCGGTTACGCAGTATTTT

abundance: -
d_gene: -
v_gene: TRBV5-4
j_gene: TRBJ1-1
CDR3aa: CASSSAGRTPTEAFF
CDR3nt: TGTGCCAGCAGCTCCGCGGGCAGGACGCCCACTGAAGCTTTCTTT

abundance: -
d_gene: TRBD1
v_gene: TRBV6-1
j_gene: TRBJ1-5
CDR3aa: CASSGKGQGIWQPQHF
CDR3nt: TGTGCCAGCAGTGGGAAGGGACAGGGTATTTGGCAGCCCCAGCATTTT

abundance: -
d_gene: TRBD2
v_gene: TRBV6-1
j_gene: TRBJ2-1
CDR3aa: CASSVETSGYNEQFF
CDR3nt: TGTGCCAGCAGTGTTGAGACTAGCGGATACAATGAGCAGTTCTTC

abundance: -
d_gene: -
v_gene: TRBV6-1
j_gene: TRBJ1-2
CDR3aa: CTSAKLTANYGYTF
CDR3nt: TGTACCTCAGCGAAGTTGACAGCTAACTATGGCTACACCTTC

abundance: -
d_gene: TRBD2
v_gene: TRBV11-3
j_gene: TRBJ2-7
CDR3aa: CASSTGTSGRTVYEQYF
CDR3nt: TGTGCCAGCAGCACCGGGACTAGCGGGAGGACCGTCTACGAGCAGTACTTC

abundance: -
d_gene: TRBD1
v_gene: TRBV18
j_gene: TRBJ2-7
CDR3aa: CASSPGTAYEQYF
CDR3nt: TGTGCCAGCTCACCAGGGACAGCCTACGAGCAGTACTTC

abundance: -
d_gene: TRBD2
v_gene: TRBV7-8
j_gene: TRBJ2-3
CDR3aa: CASSLLAGEFTDTQYF
CDR3nt: TGTGCCAGCAGCTTATTGGCGGGAGAATTCACAGATACGCAGTATTTT

abundance: few
d_gene: TRBD1
v_gene: TRBV28
j_gene: TRBJ1-5
CDR3aa: CASSPPQGARQPQHF
CDR3nt: TGTGCCAGCAGCCCCCCGCAGGGGGCAAGGCAGCCCCAGCATTTT

abundance: -
d_gene: TRBD1
v_gene: TRBV6-5
j_gene: TRBJ2-7
CDR3aa: CASSYSGTGGSYEQYF
CDR3nt: TGTGCCAGCAGTTACTCGGGGACAGGGGGCTCCTACGAGCAGTACTTC

abundance: -
d_gene: -
v_gene: TRBV11-2
j_gene: TRBJ2-2
CDR3aa: CASSLAPAGTSTGELFF
CDR3nt: TGTGCCAGCAGCTTAGCCCCGGCGGGGACGAGCACCGGGGAGCTGTTTTTT

abundance: -
d_gene: -
v_gene: TRBV29-1
j_gene: TRBJ1-4
CDR3aa: CSVNVGGQLNEKLFF
CDR3nt: TGCAGCGTTAATGTGGGGGGGCAACTTAATGAAAAACTGTTTTTT

abundance: -
d_gene: TRBD2
v_gene: TRBV28
j_gene: TRBJ2-7
CDR3aa: CASSRITAGSISYEQYF
CDR3nt: TGTGCCAGCAGTCGTATTACAGCGGGATCGATCTCCTACGAGCAGTACTTC

abundance: -
d_gene: TRBD1
v_gene: TRBV2
j_gene: TRBJ1-1
CDR3aa: CASSDLTGKRTEAFF
CDR3nt: TGTGCCAGCAGTGATCTGACAGGGAAGAGAACTGAAGCTTTCTTT

abundance: few
d_gene: TRBD2
v_gene: TRBV4-2
j_gene: TRBJ2-3
CDR3aa: CASSQGLLAGVEDTQYF
CDR3nt: TGTGCCAGCAGCCAAGGATTACTAGCGGGAGTGGAAGATACGCAGTATTTT